This TCR beta chain was recorded in a study of blood T cells in healthy people across ages. Overall study results and limits: Among T cells, TCR beta diversity per million cells dropped roughly linearly as age rose. Relative to aged donors, long-lived donors carried more naive CD4+ cells and displayed higher diversity.

The CDR3 consists of 14 residues. Trimming removed 5 bases from V and 7 bases from J, with 17 bases in between. Primers used in a second PCR of about 6 to 12 cycles were a sample-barcoded 5' primer and a J-beta primer mix. Using its own MiXCR run on the 5' RACE reads, TCRdb lists one record per CDR3 protein. Here the sample spans roughly 1,800,000 distinct CDR3 sequences, just under 50% being singletons. As to this clonotype: Its antigen is currently unknown.

Donors ranged from roughly 6 to 90 years old and were healthy Caucasians in Russia. The chain links TRBV12-3 or TRBV12-4 to TRBJ1-2; D may be TRBD1 (5 bases). The sample was blood. This sequence originates from a woman in her forties in good health. The CDR3: CASSVSDNISGYTF. In DNA form, the CDR3 reads TGTGCCAGCAGTGTCTCGGACAATATATCTGGCTACACCTTC.